Presented here are 10 T cell receptor beta chains from one specimen sequenced in a study of cytomegalovirus exposure and HLA in healthy donors. The PCR contained 60 Vbeta and 13 Jbeta primers. TCRdb keeps only in-frame clones here, not all; method: immunoSEQ multiplex PCR. The sample shows about 150,000 clones, roughly 62% of them seen only once. Source material: PBMCs. These receptors all stem from a man in his fifties or sixties in good health and CMV-seronegative.

The gene calls are TRBV6-5 and TRBJ2-7; 7 positions agree with TRBD1. The CDR3 totals 15 residues. CDR1 is MNHEY and CDR2 is SVGAGI in the germline V gene. Unmatched junction bases numbered 11, after V lost 4 bases and J lost 5 bases. The CDR3 spells CASSSDRLGTHEQYF. The CDR3 nucleotides are TGTGCCAGCAGTTCGGACAGGTTGGGAACCCACGAGCAGTACTTC.

This clone turned up a few times. V and J are TRBV5-1 and TRBJ1-4; possibly TRBD1 for D (5 bases). Germline-derived CDR1 and CDR2 are SGHRS and YFSETQ. With 0 bases removed from V and 7 bases from J, the gap between germline ends came to 19 bases. CDR3 length: 17 residues. CDR3 sequence: CASSLDPGRTVPEKLFF. The DNA of the CDR3 is TGCGCCAGCAGCTTGGATCCAGGGAGGACGGTCCCTGAAAAACTGTTTTTT.

The chain uses TRBV5-1 and TRBJ2-2, with 11 bases that match TRBD1. The V and J ends lost 4 bases and 2 bases, in that order; junction bases with no gene match: 4. The germline gives CDR1 SGHRS, CDR2 YFSETQ. CDR3 length: 16 amino acids. The CDR3 reads CASSPGQGVNTGELFF. CDR3 in DNA: TGCGCCAGCAGCCCGGGACAGGGGGTTAACACCGGGGAGCTGTTTTTT.

The chain employs TRBV2 and TRBJ2-5; TRBD1 agrees at 8 bases. Germline trimming cut 5 bases from V and 1 base from J; bases unmatched to any gene: 6. The CDR3 totals 15 residues. Germline CDR1 reads SNHLY; CDR2 reads FYNNEI. The CDR3 spells CASSFDRGFQETQYF. CDR3 coding DNA: TGTGCCAGCAGTTTCGACAGGGGCTTCCAAGAGACCCAGTACTTC. Full variable domain (outside the CDR3, taken from reference TRBV2 and TRBJ2-5): EPEVTQTPSHQVTQMGQEVILRCVPISNHLYFYWYRQILGQKVEFLVSFYNNEISEKSEIFDDQFSVERPDGSNFTLKIRSTKLEDSAMYFCASSFDRGFQETQYFGPGTRLLVL.

This clone was detected only a few times. The genes are TRBV19 and TRBJ2-1; the match to TRBD2 covers 10 bases. CDR3 length: 16 amino acids. V was pared by 3 bases and J by 6 bases, with 8 bases of the junction left unmatched. Looked up from germline, CDR1 is LNHDA and CDR2 is SQIVND (reference sequence). This CDR3 is CASSMSGRAGSNEQFF. The CDR3 bases are TGTGCCAGTAGTATGAGCGGGAGGGCCGGGTCCAATGAGCAGTTCTTC. Full variable domain (outside the CDR3, taken from reference TRBV19 and TRBJ2-1): DGGITQSPKYLFRKEGQNVTLSCEQNLNHDAMYWYRQDPGQGLRLIYYSQIVNDFQKGDIAEGYSVSREKKESFPLTVTSAQKNPTAFYLCASSMSGRAGSNEQFFGPGTRLTVL.

The chain uses TRBV27 and TRBJ2-5, with D perhaps matching TRBD1 (7 bases). V shed 7 bases and J shed 3 bases, with 27 bases lying between them. Germline V CDR1 and CDR2: MNHEY, SMNVEV (reference sequence). The CDR3 totals 18 residues. CDR3 sequence (DNA): TGTGCCAGCACGGGGCCCCCAAGGGCAGGGGGGTTGGAAGAGACCCAGTACTTC. Protein product: CASTGPPRAGGLEETQYF.

CDR3 protein: CASSLALGNTEAFF. The CDR3 DNA sequence: TGTGCCAGCAGCTTAGCGCTAGGCAACACTGAAGCTTTCTTT. The J gene is TRBJ1-1, the V gene TRBV7-8; no reliable D call. Germline V lookup: CDR1 SGHVS, CDR2 FQNEAQ. The CDR3 sequence is 14 residues long. V was cut by 0 bases and J by 2 bases, with 7 bases left in between.

This sequence joins TRBV10-3 and TRBJ1-1; tentatively, D is TRBD1 (5 bases). The V gene's germline CDR1 is ENHRY and CDR2 SYGVKD. The CDR3 has 16 amino acids. The V gene lost 3 bases and the J gene lost 9 bases, with 23 bases spanning the gap. In DNA form, the CDR3 reads TGTGCCATCAGTGACCCAGGGATTGGGTTCGGTGCTCAAGCTTTCTTT. It codes for CAISDPGIGFGAQAFF.

This rearrangement joins TRBV7-6 to TRBJ1-2, with a tentative D call TRBD1 (5 bases). Trimming pared 2 bases from V and 3 bases from J, leaving 10 bases between. This CDR3 spans 14 amino acids. Germline V CDR1 and CDR2: SGHVS, FNYEAQ. The CDR3 coding sequence is TGTGCCAGCAGCTTACGGAACAGGTACTATGGCTACACCTTC. Its translation: CASSLRNRYYGYTF. The whole variable domain, filled in from reference TRBV7-6 and TRBJ1-2, reads GAGVSQSPRYKVTKRGQDVALRCDPISGHVSLYWYRQALGQGPEFLTYFNYEAQQDKSGLPNDRFSAERPEGSISTLTIQRTEQRDSAMYRCASSLRNRYYGYTFGSGTRLTVV.

This clone appeared a few times. The chain employs TRBV7-8 and TRBJ2-1; D may be TRBD2 (5 bases). The CDR3 loop spans 16 amino acids. V lost 1 base and J lost 3, with 13 bases in between. CDR1 and CDR2 from the germline V gene are SGHVS and FQNEAQ. The CDR3 DNA sequence: TGTGCCAGCAGCTTAGTCCCAGCTAGCCTCTACAATGAGCAGTTCTTC. This translates into CASSLVPASLYNEQFF.